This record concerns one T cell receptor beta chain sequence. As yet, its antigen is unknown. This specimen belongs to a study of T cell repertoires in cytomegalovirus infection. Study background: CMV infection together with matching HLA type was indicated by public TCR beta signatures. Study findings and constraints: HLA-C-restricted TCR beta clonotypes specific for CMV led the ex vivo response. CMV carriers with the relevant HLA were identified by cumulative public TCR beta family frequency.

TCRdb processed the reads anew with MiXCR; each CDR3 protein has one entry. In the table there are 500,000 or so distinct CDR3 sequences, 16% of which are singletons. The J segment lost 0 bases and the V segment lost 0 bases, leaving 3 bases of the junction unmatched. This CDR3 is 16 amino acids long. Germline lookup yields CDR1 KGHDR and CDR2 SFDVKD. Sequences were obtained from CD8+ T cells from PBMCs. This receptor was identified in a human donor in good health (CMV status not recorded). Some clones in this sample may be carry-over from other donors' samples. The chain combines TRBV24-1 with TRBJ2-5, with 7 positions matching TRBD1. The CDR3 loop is CATSDLGTGDQETQYF. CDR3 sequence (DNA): TGTGCCACCAGTGATTTGGGCACAGGGGACCAAGAGACCCAGTACTTC.